This T cell receptor beta chain was profiled in a study of regulatory T cells in long-lasting Graves disease. Overall study results and limits: Among samples with persistent disease, TRBV28, TRBJ1-2 and TRBJ2-5 were favored.

The time point: newly diagnosed GD, antithyroid drugs for less than 3 months. With RNA extracted from PBMCs as input, the TCR library was made. Per germline, CDR1 SGHTA and CDR2 FQGNSA. The V and J ends lost 5 bases and 4 bases, in that order; junction bases with no gene match: 2. The CDR3 has 13 residues. This clonotype was counted ten times or more. Its antigen is unidentified. To make TCR beta libraries, researchers used iRepertoire HTBI primers and Arm-PCR of CDR3 regions. One entry per CDR3 protein results from TCRdb running MiXCR on the multiplex PCR reads. The profile shows over 450,000 distinct CDR3 sequences, around 12% of them singletons. Separately, the same data were catalogued under a study of T cells in Graves' hyperthyroidism and ophthalmopathy. In that study: Hyperthyroidism patients were newly diagnosed, had disease duration under 2 months, and were aged 18 to 65 years. RT-PCR in the first round (using the HTBI primer set) targeted the TCR CDR3. Most clonotypes expanded in thyroid above 0.001 were likewise present in blood.

The TCR comes from a woman in her 30s with Graves disease. The input for sequencing was peripheral blood mononuclear cells (PBMCs), taken at new diagnosis, from a patient treated with antithyroid drugs. The chain joins TRBV7-2 to TRBJ2-1; TRBD1 aligns across 7 bases. The CDR3 reads CASSIQGYNEQFF. The CDR3 DNA is TGTGCCAGCAGCATACAGGGGTACAATGAGCAGTTCTTC.